The present TCR beta chain was sequenced within a study of metastatic and nonmetastatic thyroid tumors. For the study at large: Malignant thyroid and benign thyroid patients provided blood and tumor or nodule tissue whose repertoires were compared.

Methods used by the authors: Clinicopathological groups supplied CDR3 differences that were used to build a distant-metastasis classifier for papillary thyroid cancer. Using MiXCR, TCRdb reanalyzed the PCR reads. TCRdb, rather than the study authors, made the V and J calls. The sample lists some 20,000 clones, 32% occurring once. Ahead of thyroid surgery, no patient had received treatment of any kind. In germline, CDR1 is GTSNPN, CDR2 SVGIG (reference sequence). V lost 4 bases, J lost 9 bases, and 8 bases stayed unmatched. The CDR3 contains 14 residues. The chain employs TRBV30 and TRBJ2-2; 10 nucleotides line up with TRBD2. Sequenced input: adjacent normal tissue. This receptor was obtained from a female donor with papillary thyroid cancer or a benign thyroid nodule (not recorded which). Some clones in this sample may be carry-over from other donors' samples. The CDR3 region has the DNA TGTGCCTGGATGGTAGCGGGAGGTGGTAGGGAGCTGTTTTTT. It yields the protein CAWMVAGGGRELFF.